This paragraph covers one T cell receptor (beta chain) sequence. Its matching antigen is unknown. Germline CDR1 reads MGHRA; CDR2 reads YSYEKL. CDR3 size: 20 residues. After removal of 4 bases from V and 3 bases from J, the junction contained 16 bases not matched to a gene. This record belongs to a study of T cell responses to AZD1222 COVID-19 vaccine. Looking at the study overall: Second-dose groups at about 4 or about 12 weeks were pooled.

Libraries were prepared by immunoSEQ multiplex PCR; TCRdb keeps only in-frame clonotypes and omits some of them. Of over 120,000 clones in the sample, about 94% were seen once. General study points: As reported, nearly half of all spike-specific TCRs target variant regions that are unmutated. Females made up more of the donors, who were largely white British, and clonal diversity may have come out too low.

J is TRBJ2-3 and V is TRBV4-1; 13 nucleotides align to TRBD2. This receptor was identified in an adult in good health. The sample was peripheral blood, taken on day 0 of AZD1222 vaccination. CDR3 in amino acids: CASSLPGLAGRRGRTDTQYF. CDR3 sequence (DNA): TGCGCCAGCAGCCTCCCGGGACTAGCGGGACGGCGGGGAAGAACAGATACGCAGTATTTT.